This T cell receptor (beta chain) was profiled in a study of blood T cells in healthy people across ages. J was trimmed by 2 bases and V by 7 bases; bases with no gene match: 8. The CDR3 contains 16 residues. Germline V gene data show CDR1 as MNHEY and CDR2 as SMNVEV (reference sequence). It was with a sample-barcoded 5' primer and a J-beta primer mix that a second PCR of roughly 7 to 12 cycles was run. TCRdb itself ran the 5' RACE reads through MiXCR, one entry per CDR3 protein. The table includes 1.5 million to 2 million distinct CDR3 sequences, approximately 50% detected once. Turning to this clonotype: What it binds is not known.

Study outcomes and limitations: Per million T cells, TCR beta diversity dropped about linearly as age rose.

V usage is TRBV27 and J usage is TRBJ2-2; 9 bases are shared with TRBD1. The receptor was derived from a woman between 40 and 55 years old in good health. Sequencing used blood. CDR3 sequence reads: CASKNWGQGNTGELFF. As DNA, the CDR3 is TGTGCCAGCAAGAATTGGGGACAGGGAAACACCGGGGAGCTGTTTTTT.